This T cell receptor beta chain was recorded in a study of OX40 agonist ivuxolimab in advanced cancers. Study as a whole: Patients received the agonistic anti-OX40 (CD134) antibody ivuxolimab.

Some clones are missing from TCRdb's copy, which holds only in-frame ones; the method was immunoSEQ multiplex PCR. Of about 95,000 clones in the sample, 89% were seen once. CDR1 and CDR2 from the germline V gene are SGHRS and YFSETQ. J lost 5 bases, V lost 7 bases, and 5 bases had no gene match. CDR3 length: 14 amino acids. This clonotype was obtained from an adult with an advanced solid tumor such as melanoma, head and neck, liver or kidney cancer. J is TRBJ2-2 and V is TRBV5-1, with TRBD1 matching 10 bases. The specimen comprised CD4+ or CD8+ T cells sorted from blood, sampled in a trial of the OX40 agonist ivuxolimab. The CDR3 DNA sequence: TGCGCCAGCGGACAGGGGGAAGGAACCGGGGAGCTGTTTTTT. Encoded protein: CASGQGEGTGELFF.